Listed below are T cell receptor beta chains from one sample, sequenced in a study of Ad26.COV2.S vaccination and SARS-CoV-2 variants. TCRdb keeps only in-frame clones here, not all; method: immunoSEQ multiplex PCR. The sample includes roughly 460,000 clones, roughly nine tenths of them seen just once. Sample: peripheral blood, taken in a trial of Ad26.COV2.S vaccine versus placebo. The receptors come from a person aged 18-65 years who received the Ad26.COV2.S COVID-19 vaccine or a placebo. The conserved cysteine and the conserved F or W are not part of the CDR3 here. D genes are given only for firm matches.

j_call v_call d_call cdr3_aa
TRBJ2-2 TRBV15 TRBD2 ATSRRTSGGVNTGELF
TRBJ2-1 TRBV11-2 TRBD1 ASSTTGTSPGEQF
TRBJ1-2 TRBV6-5 . ASSYGSMYGYT
TRBJ1-4 TRBV27 TRBD1 ASSLGHTGAAEKLF
TRBJ2-1 TRBV2 . ASSGLTLTYNEQF
TRBJ1-2 TRBV5-1 . ASSQRDRSSYGYT
TRBJ2-3 TRBV9 . ASSAQGFLSPTDTQY
TRBJ1-5 TRBV28 . ASSYRISNQPQH
TRBJ1-2 TRBV18 . ASSPVRQEKNYGYT
TRBJ1-1 TRBV9 . ASSVGPRMNTEAF
TRBJ1-2 TRBV30 . AWSVLNYGYT
TRBJ2-6 TRBV4-1 TRBD1 ASSPGTGTPGANVLT
TRBJ2-1 TRBV28 . ASSSGWANEQF
TRBJ1-2 TRBV11-2 TRBD1 ASSLSRQGDGYT
TRBJ1-6 TRBV28 . ASSLLTAFSSYNSPLH
TRBJ1-1 TRBV6-4 . ASSDSPRTEAF
TRBJ2-3 TRBV11-2 TRBD2 ASSSRSSGSTDTQY
TRBJ2-7 TRBV7-9 TRBD1 ASSPSTGTYEQY
TRBJ2-1 TRBV7-2 . ASSLVRGFNEQF
TRBJ2-7 TRBV28 TRBD1 ASRPGYQGAYEQY
TRBJ1-2 TRBV5-1 . ASSLATDNYGYT
TRBJ2-7 TRBV4-1 TRBD2 ASSPAGLAGTDEQY
TRBJ1-5 TRBV10-3 TRBD1 ATGTGSYSNQPQH
TRBJ1-1 TRBV10-3 . AISHPGVGDITEAF
TRBJ2-1 TRBV7-6 TRBD2 ASSLTSGGTLPPIEQF
TRBJ1-5 TRBV18 . ASSPLGGEPQH